Following are 26 T cell receptor beta chains from one sample sequenced in a study of cytomegalovirus exposure and HLA in healthy donors. Vbeta (60) and Jbeta (13) primers were used in the PCR. TCRdb keeps only in-frame clones here, not all; method: immunoSEQ multiplex PCR. The data show around 190,000 clones, around 80% seen once. Material for sequencing was PBMCs. Receptor source: a woman in her thirties in good health and CMV-seropositive.

This clone was seen once. The J gene is TRBJ2-3, the V gene TRBV4-2; 7 bases are a match to TRBD2. The junction had 3 bases not matched to a gene; V was cut back by 8 bases and J by 1 base. This CDR3 region has 13 residues. Germline CDR1 reads LGHNA; CDR2 reads YNFKEQ. CDR3 residues: CASHAGGTDTQYF. CDR3 bases: TGTGCCAGCCACGCGGGAGGCACAGATACGCAGTATTTT.

J is TRBJ2-7 and V is TRBV27, with TRBD1 matching 8 bases. The germline gives CDR1 MNHEY, CDR2 SMNVEV (reference sequence). The ends lost 2 bases at V and 2 bases at J; junction bases unmatched: 2. This CDR3 is built from 14 residues. CDR3 DNA: TGTGCCAGCAGTTTAAGGGACAGGACCTACGAGCAGTACTTC. Translating gives CASSLRDRTYEQYF.

This clone appeared a few times. The CDR3 DNA is TGTGCCAGTAGTCCCTACTCCTACAATGAGCAGTTCTTC. This codes for CASSPYSYNEQFF. The chain is built from TRBV19 and TRBJ2-1; D remains unclear. The V gene's germline CDR1 is LNHDA and CDR2 SQIVND (reference sequence). The CDR3 extends over 13 amino acids. V was clipped by 5 bases and J by 0 bases, with 5 bases between them.

The rearrangement uses TRBV4-3 and TRBJ1-2, with 8 nucleotides matching TRBD1. V shed 3 bases, J shed 4 bases, and the junction held 7 bases outside the gene matches. The CDR3 runs 15 residues. Germline V gene sequence: CDR1 LGHNA, CDR2 YSLEER. Written as DNA, the CDR3 is TGCGCCAGCAGCCATCTCGGACAGGGCGGCTATGGCTACACCTTC. Translated, it gives CASSHLGQGGYGYTF.

The gene calls are TRBV5-4 and TRBJ2-7; D is perhaps TRBD2 (7 bases). Trimming took 4 bases from V and 6 from J, leaving 17 bases between them. This CDR3 has 14 residues. Germline V gene sequence: CDR1 SGHNT, CDR2 YYREEE (reference sequence). The CDR3 protein is CASSPRAGEGEQYF. For the CDR3, the DNA is TGTGCCAGCAGCCCCCGTGCAGGGGAGGGCGAGCAGTACTTC.

The rearrangement joins TRBV2 to TRBJ2-5, with D tentatively TRBD1 (6 bases). Trimming took off 4 bases at V and 1 base at J, with 13 bases between the two ends. The germline V gene has CDR1 SNHLY and CDR2 FYNNEI. This CDR3 comprises 15 residues. The CDR3 protein is CASSVGQQPQETQYF. CDR3 nucleotide sequence: TGTGCCAGCAGTGTAGGACAGCAGCCCCAAGAGACCCAGTACTTC. The variable domain in full, with the rest retrieved from reference TRBV2 and TRBJ2-5, is EPEVTQTPSHQVTQMGQEVILRCVPISNHLYFYWYRQILGQKVEFLVSFYNNEISEKSEIFDDQFSVERPDGSNFTLKIRSTKLEDSAMYFCASSVGQQPQETQYFGPGTRLLVL.

The V gene is TRBV6-5, the J gene TRBJ1-1, with a weak D call TRBD1 (5 bases). Trimming shortened V by 8 bases and J by 4 bases, and 14 bases separated the two germline ends. This CDR3 has 13 amino acids. The germline V gene has CDR1 MNHEY and CDR2 SVGAGI. The CDR3 bases are TGTGCCAGCTATTATTCAGGGCTCACTGAAGCTTTCTTT. It translates to CASYYSGLTEAFF.

This sequence joins TRBV18 and TRBJ2-3, with 10 bases aligning to TRBD2. This CDR3 comprises 17 residues. CDR1 is KGHSH and CDR2 is LQKENI in the germline V gene. Trimming cost V 3 bases and J 5 bases; bases outside gene matches: 11. The CDR3 bases are TGTGCCAGCTCACCCCCCGGGAGCGGGGGGGCCGGAGATACGCAGTATTTT. Translating gives CASSPPGSGGAGDTQYF. Together with reference TRBV18 and TRBJ2-3, the CDR3 gives the full variable domain: NAGVMQNPRHLVRRRGQEARLRCSPMKGHSHVYWYRQLPEEGLKFMVYLQKENIIDESGMPKERFSAEFPKEGPSILRIQQVVRGDSAAYFCASSPPGSGGAGDTQYFGPGTRLTVL.

The chain links TRBV11-3 to TRBJ2-1, with TRBD2 matching 11 bases. Trimming at V came to 2 bases and at J to 4 bases, leaving 7 bases not matched to a gene. In germline, CDR1 is SGHNT, CDR2 YENEEA. The CDR3 spans 17 residues. The CDR3 here is CASSLRSGTSGYNEQFF. CDR3 DNA: TGTGCCAGCAGCTTACGCTCCGGGACTAGCGGATACAATGAGCAGTTCTTC.

V usage is TRBV7-8 and J usage is TRBJ1-5, with D hard to call. V lost 3 bases and J lost 3, with 15 bases in between. The germline CDR1 and CDR2 sequences are SGHVS and FQNEAQ. This CDR3 region has 16 residues. CDR3 in DNA: TGTGCCAGCAGCTTCGGGGTTCCTCGGGCCAATCAGCCCCAGCATTTT. Amino acid sequence: CASSFGVPRANQPQHF.

This clone was counted a single time. The chain uses TRBV6-5 and TRBJ1-4; no firm D call. Per the germline V gene, CDR1 is MNHEY and CDR2 is SVGAGI. Trimming pared 4 bases from V and 4 bases from J, leaving 7 bases between. The CDR3 loop spans 13 amino acids. As DNA, the CDR3 is TGTGCCAGCAGTTGGAGACTTAATGAAAAACTGTTTTTT. This translates into CASSWRLNEKLFF.

This CDR3 reads CASSLEFSNQPQHF. CDR3 nucleotides: TGTGCCAGCAGTTTAGAATTTAGCAATCAGCCCCAGCATTTT. The J gene is TRBJ1-5, the V gene TRBV6-5; no clear D. Germline V lookup: CDR1 MNHEY, CDR2 SVGAGI. The CDR3 totals 14 residues. V lost 4 bases and J lost 0, with 7 bases in between.

V usage is TRBV4-3 and J usage is TRBJ2-4; 9 bases are shared with TRBD1. The CDR3 spans 16 residues. V was clipped by 1 base and J by 6 bases; unmatched bases: 7. From germline, CDR1 is LGHNA and CDR2 YSLEER. This chain's CDR3 is CASSQVPDRGTNIQYF. CDR3 nucleotide sequence: TGCGCCAGCAGCCAAGTGCCCGACAGGGGGACAAACATTCAGTACTTC.

The chain employs TRBV10-2 and TRBJ2-1; tentatively, D is TRBD2 (5 bases). CDR3 length: 17 residues. V lost 2 bases, J lost 0 bases, and 14 bases lay in between. CDR1 is WSHSY and CDR2 is SAAADI in the germline V gene. CDR3 region: CASSEGVEAHSYNEQFF. CDR3 sequence (DNA): TGCGCCAGCAGTGAGGGGGTGGAGGCTCACTCCTACAATGAGCAGTTCTTC.

The gene calls are TRBV7-8 and TRBJ2-1; possibly TRBD2 for D (7 bases). From germline, CDR1 is SGHVS and CDR2 FQNEAQ. The CDR3 is 16 amino acids. The V gene lost 2 bases and the J gene lost 5 bases, with 16 bases spanning the gap. CDR3 coding DNA: TGTGCCAGCAGCTTACGGTGGTGGGGGGGCGACAATGAGCAGTTCTTC. Its translation is CASSLRWWGGDNEQFF.

The V and J genes are TRBV4-1 and TRBJ1-1; D remains unclear. V dropped 0 bases and J dropped 2 bases, with 7 bases sitting between them. Germline assignment: CDR1 MGHRA and CDR2 YSYEKL. CDR3 length: 14 residues. CDR3 DNA: TGCGCCAGCAGCCAAGAGGCAGAAAACACTGAAGCTTTCTTT. It yields the protein CASSQEAENTEAFF.

Remarks on this clone: Within the sample, other DNA sequences also encode this same CDR3. The chain joins TRBV7-9 to TRBJ2-7, with D uncertain. Trimming removed 5 bases at V and 3 bases at J, with 5 bases between. This CDR3 has 11 residues. Germline CDR1 reads SEHNR; CDR2 reads FQNEAQ (reference sequence). CDR3 sequence (DNA): TGTGCCAGCAGCCCCAACTACGAGCAGTACTTC. Residues: CASSPNYEQYF.

This chain connects TRBV28 to TRBJ2-3; TRBD2 might be the D (6 bases). CDR3 length equals 20 residues. Germline V lookup: CDR1 MDHEN, CDR2 SYDVKM. V was trimmed by 5 bases and J by 1 base, leaving 28 bases between them. CDR3 protein: CASSHTREWGEHIRTDTQYF. The CDR3, as DNA: TGTGCCAGCAGTCACACGAGGGAGTGGGGGGAGCACATACGCACAGATACGCAGTATTTT.

This rearrangement joins TRBV27 to TRBJ1-2; D gene ambiguous. The CDR3 contains 17 residues. The germline V and J ends were trimmed by 1 base and 0 bases, with 15 bases remaining between them. Germline V lookup: CDR1 MNHEY, CDR2 SMNVEV (reference sequence). Written as DNA, the CDR3 is TGTGCCAGCAGTTTATACCCGACTGCGACTACTAACTATGGCTACACCTTC. Translating it yields CASSLYPTATTNYGYTF.

This rearrangement joins TRBV18 to TRBJ2-3, with 12 bases identical to TRBD2. The germline V gene encodes CDR1 KGHSH and CDR2 LQKENI. The CDR3 covers 16 residues. The trim removed 5 bases at V and 5 bases at J, leaving 8 bases unmatched. CDR3 sequence: CASSFLLAGGQDTQYF. CDR3 nucleotide sequence: TGTGCCAGCTCATTCCTTCTAGCGGGGGGGCAAGATACGCAGTATTTT. Complete variable domain (other parts from reference TRBV18 and TRBJ2-3): NAGVMQNPRHLVRRRGQEARLRCSPMKGHSHVYWYRQLPEEGLKFMVYLQKENIIDESGMPKERFSAEFPKEGPSILRIQQVVRGDSAAYFCASSFLLAGGQDTQYFGPGTRLTVL.

For the CDR3, the DNA is TGCGCCAGCAGCTTAATCAGGGGCCCCTCCTACGAGCAGTACTTC. Its translation is CASSLIRGPSYEQYF. This chain uses TRBV5-1 with TRBJ2-7, with D maybe TRBD1 (6 bases). The CDR3 extends over 15 amino acids. Trimming pared 2 bases from V and 0 bases from J, leaving 12 bases between. Germline CDR1 and CDR2: SGHRS and YFSETQ.

This clone came up once. The chain joins TRBV12-5 to TRBJ1-1, with TRBD1 matching over 12 bases. The CDR3 is 13 amino acids. Looked up from germline, CDR1 is LGHNT and CDR2 is FRNRAP. Germline trimming cut 6 bases from V and 4 bases from J; bases unmatched to any gene: 0. CDR3 residues: CASGGQGATEAFF. The DNA for the CDR3 is TGTGCTAGTGGGGGACAGGGGGCCACTGAAGCTTTCTTT.

This clone has a single count. V and J are TRBV7-6 and TRBJ1-3; 8 positions agree with TRBD1. Germline lookup yields CDR1 SGHVS and CDR2 FNYEAQ. Trimming cost V 5 bases and J 3 bases; bases outside gene matches: 18. The CDR3 sequence is 19 residues long. This chain's CDR3 is CASSPFGKGTGESGNTIYF. CDR3 sequence (DNA): TGTGCCAGCAGCCCCTTTGGGAAAGGGACAGGAGAAAGTGGAAACACCATATATTTT.

The chain recombines TRBV7-2 with TRBJ2-5, with 8 bases that match TRBD2. The CDR3 consists of 18 residues. The J segment lost 1 base and the V segment lost 4 bases, leaving 14 bases of the junction unmatched. In germline, CDR1 is SGHTA, CDR2 FQGNSA. CDR3 loop: CASSSQITSGYFQETQYF. CDR3 DNA: TGTGCCAGCAGCTCCCAGATAACTAGCGGATATTTCCAAGAGACCCAGTACTTC.

V gene TRBV15 combines with J gene TRBJ1-1; maybe TRBD1 (5 bases). The germline V gene has CDR1 LNHNV and CDR2 YYDKDF (reference sequence). V shed 3 bases and J shed 4 bases, with 18 bases lying between them. The CDR3 has 16 residues. CDR3 protein: CATSRPAVVRGTEAFF. The CDR3 coding sequence is TGTGCCACCAGCAGGCCAGCCGTAGTAAGGGGCACTGAAGCTTTCTTT.

The rearrangement joins TRBV7-2 to TRBJ1-1; D gene ambiguous. The CDR3 runs 15 residues. Germline CDR1 SGHTA, CDR2 FQGNSA. V dropped 3 bases and J dropped 0 bases, with 11 bases sitting between them. CDR3 in amino acids: CASSFLPYLNTEAFF. The CDR3, as DNA: TGTGCCAGCAGCTTCCTTCCCTACTTGAACACTGAAGCTTTCTTT.